Below, 3 T cell receptor beta chains from the same sample are listed, as sequenced in a study of cytomegalovirus exposure and HLA in healthy donors. Profiled with immunoSEQ multiplex PCR; TCRdb holds only in-frame clones, not every one. The sample holds a few hundred thousand clones, less than 90% seen once. Specimen: PBMCs. The receptors stem from a man between 18 and 29 years old in good health and CMV-seropositive.

The chain links TRBV7-8 to TRBJ2-5; 9 bases are a match to TRBD2. Germline CDR1 is SGHVS and CDR2 is FQNEAQ. V dropped 5 bases and J dropped 5; count of bases not matched to a gene: 9. The CDR3 is 15 residues long. The CDR3 loop is CASSNSGSGGETQYF. In nucleotides, the CDR3 is TGTGCCAGCAGCAATAGCGGGAGTGGAGGGGAGACCCAGTACTTC.

CDR3 in DNA: TGTGCCAGCAGCGTCTGGACTAGCGGGGAGGATGGAGGGCAGTTCTTC. Its translation: CASSVWTSGEDGGQFF. The gene calls are TRBV7-6 and TRBJ2-1, with TRBD2 identical over 12 bases. This CDR3 has 16 residues. After removal of 5 bases from V and 12 bases from J, the junction contained 14 bases not matched to a gene. The germline V gene has CDR1 SGHVS and CDR2 FNYEAQ. Drawing the rest from reference TRBV7-6 and TRBJ2-1, the complete variable domain is GAGVSQSPRYKVTKRGQDVALRCDPISGHVSLYWYRQALGQGPEFLTYFNYEAQQDKSGLPNDRFSAERPEGSISTLTIQRTEQRDSAMYRCASSVWTSGEDGGQFFGPGTRLTVL.

This clone was counted only a few times. This sequence joins TRBV13 and TRBJ2-7, with TRBD1 matching over 9 bases. The V and J ends lost 5 bases and 3 bases, in that order; junction bases with no gene match: 5. Germline CDR1 reads PRHDT; CDR2 reads FYEKMQ (reference sequence). CDR3 length: 14 residues. CDR3: CASSAGTGYYEQYF. CDR3 nucleotide sequence: TGTGCCAGCAGCGCCGGGACAGGGTACTACGAGCAGTACTTC. The whole variable domain, filled in from reference TRBV13 and TRBJ2-7, reads AAGVIQSPRHLIKEKRETATLKCYPIPRHDTVYWYQQGPGQDPQFLISFYEKMQSDKGSIPDRFSAQQFSDYHSELNMSSLELGDSALYFCASSAGTGYYEQYFGPGTRLTVT.